This is a list of T cell receptor beta chains from one sample in a study of human T cells and chemical hapten exposure. TCRdb recomputed calls from the RACE reads with MiXCR, one row per CDR3 protein. Of 110,000 to 150,000 distinct CDR3 sequences in the sample, roughly 10% were seen once. Here the sequenced sample was whole blood, taken in connection with sensitization to the hapten diphenylcyclopropenone (DPC). Source of these receptors: a woman between 45 and 60 years old with alopecia areata. Some clones in this sample may be carry-over from other donors' samples. Both conserved end residues are part of each CDR3. A D gene is named only where the DNA matches it firmly. Clone size is shown for a subset of rows, as once, few, many or a class of expanded clone.

v_call	d_call	j_call	clone_size	cdr3_nt	cdr3_aa
TRBV3-1	TRBD2	TRBJ2-7	many	TGTGCCAGCATGGAACTAGCGGGGTGGAGGCAGTACTTC	CASMELAGWRQYF
TRBV29-1	TRBD1	TRBJ2-5	few	TGCAGCGTTCTCCGGGACAGGACGGCTGGGACCCAGTACTTC	CSVLRDRTAGTQYF
TRBV12-3/TRBV12-4	-	TRBJ2-2	many	TGTGCCAGCACCACTCGGACAGTGTCGAACACCGGGGAGCTGTTTTTT	CASTTRTVSNTGELFF
TRBV29-1	TRBD1	TRBJ2-7	many	TGCAGCGTTCGAGGGGACAGGGCTACTCTCTCCTACGAGCAGTACTTC	CSVRGDRATLSYEQYF
TRBV20-1	-	TRBJ2-5	few	TGCAGTGCTAGATTCCAAACCGGGTCTCAAGAGACCCAGTACTTC	CSARFQTGSQETQYF
TRBV7-8	-	TRBJ2-2	many	TGTGCCAGCAGCTTAAGGGCGAGCGACACCGGGGAGCTGTTTTTT	CASSLRASDTGELFF
TRBV28	-	TRBJ2-1	few	TGTGCCAGCAGTCCCTCACATCCAAGCGAGCAGTTCTTC	CASSPSHPSEQFF
TRBV7-2	TRBD2	TRBJ2-3	many	TGTGCCAGCACGTCTAGCGGGATCACCACAGATACGCAGTATTTT	CASTSSGITTDTQYF
TRBV28	-	TRBJ2-4	few	TGTGCCGGGGGGCTAGGAAGCATTCAGTACTTC	CAGGLGSIQYF
TRBV18	-	TRBJ2-5	-	TGTGCCAGCTCACTGGACTTGATGGAGACCCAGTACTTC	CASSLDLMETQYF
TRBV7-2	-	TRBJ2-2	few	TGTGCCAGCAGCTTAGCGGAGGGGAGGGAGCTGTTTTTT	CASSLAEGRELFF
TRBV20-1	-	TRBJ2-1	many	TGCAGTGCTAGAGACCTGGGGAGGGAGCAGTTCTTC	CSARDLGREQFF
TRBV11-2	TRBD1	TRBJ1-4	-	TGTGCCAGCAGCCTAGACAGGGGGAGTGAAAAACTGTTTTTT	CASSLDRGSEKLFF
TRBV3-1	TRBD2	TRBJ2-1	many	TGTGCCAGCAGCCAAGAAGAGCGGGGGAGCTCCTACAATGAGCAGTTCTTC	CASSQEERGSSYNEQFF
TRBV6-2/TRBV6-3	-	TRBJ2-7	few	TGTGCCAGCAGCGAACAGGTTCCTGTTTCGCAGTACTTC	CASSEQVPVSQYF
TRBV7-3	TRBD2	TRBJ2-1	-	TGTGCCAGCAGCTTAGGGGGAGCGGGACTAGGAGGTGGCTACAATGAGCAGTTCTTC	CASSLGGAGLGGGYNEQFF
TRBV27	TRBD1	TRBJ1-2	many	TGTGCCAGCAGTTTCGGGGACAGGGTTGGTGGCTACACCTTC	CASSFGDRVGGYTF
TRBV6-5	TRBD2	TRBJ2-6	-	TGTGCCAGCAGTCCGTTACTAGCGGGACCTTCTGGGGCCAACGTCCTGACTTTC	CASSPLLAGPSGANVLTF
TRBV2	-	TRBJ1-1	-	TGTGCCAGCAGTGAAGTCGGATTTGGGCATGAGGCTTTCTTT	CASSEVGFGHEAFF
TRBV5-5	-	TRBJ1-5	-	TGTGCCAGCAGCTTGGCCATGGAGGCCCACAAGGGTCAGCCCCAGCATTTT	CASSLAMEAHKGQPQHF
TRBV6-6	-	TRBJ2-7	-	TGTGCCAGCAGTTACTCGCGGGATACGACGCAGGAGCAGTACTTC	CASSYSRDTTQEQYF